The 16 T cell receptor beta chains below were found in one sample sequenced in a study of shared clonotypes between healthy human individuals. Repertoires were generated with immunoSEQ multiplex PCR, while TCRdb's copy carries only in-frame clones and drops some. This sample yields 1.5 million to 1.9 million clones, of which around 98% are seen a single time; around 0.47% belongs to the top ten. Material: naive CD4+ T cells sorted from blood. Subset in this sample: CD45RA+ positively selected. The receptors stem from a man in his thirties or forties in good health.

Note on this clone: The sample has other DNA sequences that encode this CDR3 too. The chain is built from TRBV6-1 and TRBJ2-3, with TRBD2 identical over 11 bases. Looked up from germline, CDR1 is MNHNS and CDR2 is SASEGT. CDR3 size: 16 residues. With V trimmed by 2 bases and J by 3 bases, 4 bases remained unmatched. The CDR3 bases are TGTGCCAGCAGTGAAAGTAGCGGGAGGGCAACAGATACGCAGTATTTT. Translated, it gives CASSESSGRATDTQYF.

This chain uses TRBV5-1 with TRBJ2-1, with a weak D call TRBD2 (8 bases). This CDR3 spans 14 amino acids. The ends were cut back, 6 bases at V and 8 bases at J, with 18 bases in the middle. Germline-derived CDR1 and CDR2 are SGHRS and YFSETQ. CDR3 protein: CASNRGLGFDEQFF. The CDR3 coding sequence is TGCGCCAGCAACAGGGGACTAGGGTTCGATGAGCAGTTCTTC.

The chain couples TRBV4-2 to TRBJ2-7; 8 bases are shared with TRBD1. The CDR3 contains 15 residues. Germline CDR1 LGHNA, CDR2 YNFKEQ. The ends lost 0 bases at V and 3 bases at J; junction bases unmatched: 4. In nucleotides, the CDR3 is TGTGCCAGCAGCCAAGATAGGACAGGGAACTACGAGCAGTACTTC. Translating it yields CASSQDRTGNYEQYF.

This chain joins TRBV7-3 and TRBJ2-1; no definite D call. The CDR3 is 13 residues long. Germline loops: CDR1 SGHTA, CDR2 FQGTGA. The V and J ends lost 1 base and 12 bases respectively, with 13 bases between them. CDR3 protein: CASSLNPPATQFF. In nucleotides, the CDR3 is TGTGCCAGCAGCTTAAACCCGCCGGCGACGCAGTTCTTC.

Of note for this clone: Other nucleotide sequences from this sample produce the same CDR3. The V and J genes are TRBV5-1 and TRBJ2-3, with TRBD2 identical over 15 bases. Germline V gene sequence: CDR1 SGHRS, CDR2 YFSETQ. After removal of 4 bases from V and 3 bases from J, the junction contained 3 bases not matched to a gene. CDR3 size: 16 residues. The CDR3 sequence is CASSLGLAGGTDTQYF. The CDR3 nucleotides are TGCGCCAGCAGCCTTGGACTAGCGGGGGGGACAGATACGCAGTATTTT.

The chain combines TRBV6-5 with TRBJ1-2, with a possible D match to TRBD1 (5 bases). This CDR3 spans 15 amino acids. Germline assignment: CDR1 MNHEY and CDR2 SVGAGI. The V and J ends lost 7 bases and 5 bases respectively, with 20 bases between them. CDR3 coding DNA: TGTGCCAGCACCCCGGGTGCGGGGGGAGTTTATGGCTACACCTTC. Protein: CASTPGAGGVYGYTF.

This chain links TRBV28 with TRBJ2-1; tentatively, D is TRBD1 or TRBD2 (5 bases each). Germline V lookup: CDR1 MDHEN, CDR2 SYDVKM. The CDR3 has 16 amino acids. V lost 5 bases to trimming and J lost 4 bases, with 18 bases between them. The CDR3, as DNA: TGTGCCAGCAGTCCGCCGGGGCGAGGAGCATACAATGAGCAGTTCTTC. It is translated as CASSPPGRGAYNEQFF.

This chain uses TRBV15 with TRBJ2-2; D uncertain. Germline CDR1 and CDR2: LNHNV and YYDKDF (reference sequence). V lost 5 bases, J lost 5 bases, and 9 bases lay in between. The CDR3 loop spans 13 amino acids. This CDR3 is CATSPDPTGELFF. CDR3 DNA sequence: TGTGCCACCAGCCCTGACCCGACCGGGGAGCTGTTTTTT. Looking up the rest from reference TRBV15 and TRBJ2-2 gives the full variable domain: DAMVIQNPRYQVTQFGKPVTLSCSQTLNHNVMYWYQQKSSQAPKLLFHYYDKDFNNEADTPDNFQSRRPNTSFCFLDIRSPGLGDTAMYLCATSPDPTGELFFGEGSRLTVL.

The chain combines TRBV19 with TRBJ1-2, with D hard to call. Looked up from germline, CDR1 is LNHDA and CDR2 is SQIVND (reference sequence). The length of the CDR3 is 13 residues. Trimming removed 4 bases at V and 1 base at J, with 7 bases between. The CDR3 here is CASSTGDNYGYTF. The DNA of the CDR3 is TGTGCCAGTAGTACAGGCGATAACTATGGCTACACCTTC.

The chain employs TRBV15 and TRBJ1-5; 7 nucleotides match TRBD1. The V gene's germline CDR1 is LNHNV and CDR2 YYDKDF (reference sequence). The CDR3 spans 17 residues. V shed 0 bases and J 7 bases; nucleotides not matched to a gene: 12. CDR3 loop: CATSRDPSRGSHQPQHF. In nucleotides, the CDR3 is TGTGCCACCAGCAGAGATCCGTCCAGGGGGTCACACCAGCCCCAGCATTTT.

The chain is built from TRBV6-1 and TRBJ2-3, with TRBD2 matching over 13 bases. Losses at the gene ends were 8 bases for V and 4 bases for J; bases not matched to a gene: 3. Germline V lookup: CDR1 MNHNS, CDR2 SASEGT. The CDR3 is made up of 14 amino acids. The CDR3 DNA reads TGTGCCAGCTTACTAGCGGGAGGGGCAGATACGCAGTATTTT. It translates to CASLLAGGADTQYF.

V gene TRBV27 combines with J gene TRBJ2-7, with TRBD1 matching over 10 bases. This CDR3 comprises 15 residues. The germline V gene encodes CDR1 MNHEY and CDR2 SMNVEV (reference sequence). J was trimmed by 5 bases and V by 4 bases; bases with no gene match: 8. CDR3 sequence reads: CASSSGLGTGDEQYF. The CDR3 DNA follows: TGTGCCAGCAGTTCTGGCCTAGGGACAGGGGACGAGCAGTACTTC.

In the case of this clone: Distinct nucleotide sequences in the sample also encode this CDR3. The rearrangement uses TRBV29-1 and TRBJ1-1, with a tentative D call TRBD1 (5 bases). This CDR3 comprises 12 residues. The V gene lost 5 bases and the J gene lost 1 base, with 8 bases spanning the gap. Germline V gene sequence: CDR1 SQVTM, CDR2 ANQGSEA. The CDR3 region is CSVRQGNTEAFF. The CDR3 DNA sequence: TGCAGCGTTCGTCAGGGGAACACTGAAGCTTTCTTT.

This chain connects TRBV29-1 to TRBJ2-1; possibly TRBD2 for D (6 bases). CDR1 SQVTM and CDR2 ANQGSEA come from the germline V gene. This CDR3 has 14 amino acids. Trimming shortened V by 4 bases and J by 2 bases, and 12 bases separated the two germline ends. The CDR3 loop reads CSVVGGTPYNEQFF. CDR3 nucleotides: TGCAGCGTTGTTGGGGGGACCCCCTACAATGAGCAGTTCTTC.

The genes are TRBV18 and TRBJ2-6; D might be TRBD2 (6 bases). CDR3 length: 15 amino acids. Deletions cut 3 bases from V and 4 bases from J, with 10 bases between. Germline V gene data show CDR1 as KGHSH and CDR2 as LQKENI. The CDR3: CASSPGGLGANVLTF. In DNA, the CDR3 is TGTGCCAGCTCACCCGGGGGTCTGGGGGCCAACGTCCTGACTTTC.

The chain joins TRBV27 to TRBJ2-7, with 10 positions matching TRBD1. CDR1 and CDR2 (germline): MNHEY, SMNVEV (reference sequence). CDR3 length equals 12 residues. V shed 8 bases and J 7 bases; nucleotides not matched to a gene: 5. The CDR3 is CASRQGAREQYF. The CDR3 DNA reads TGTGCCAGCCGACAGGGGGCGAGAGAGCAGTACTTC.